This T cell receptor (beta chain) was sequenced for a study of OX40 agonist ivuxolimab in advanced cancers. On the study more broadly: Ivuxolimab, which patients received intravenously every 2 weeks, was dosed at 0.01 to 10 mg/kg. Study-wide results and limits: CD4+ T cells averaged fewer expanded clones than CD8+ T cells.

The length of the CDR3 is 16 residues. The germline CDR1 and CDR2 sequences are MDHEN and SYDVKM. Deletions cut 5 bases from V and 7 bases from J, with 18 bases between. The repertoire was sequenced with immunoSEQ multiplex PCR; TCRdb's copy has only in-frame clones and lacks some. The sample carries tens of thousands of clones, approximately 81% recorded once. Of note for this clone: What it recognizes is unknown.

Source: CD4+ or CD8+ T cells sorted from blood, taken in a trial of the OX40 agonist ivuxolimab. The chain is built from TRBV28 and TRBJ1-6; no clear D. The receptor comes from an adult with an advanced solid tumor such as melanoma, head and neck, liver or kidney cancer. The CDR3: CASSIRASDVNSPLHF. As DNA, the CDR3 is TGTGCCAGCAGTATTCGGGCGTCAGACGTCAATTCACCCCTCCACTTT.